The following is a TCR beta chain sequence with its context. Its antigen is unknown. The sample comes from a study of T cell repertoires in cytomegalovirus infection. Study context: Both recently identified HLA-C-restricted and well-studied HLA-B-restricted CMV epitopes were used in the study. Matching HLA type, along with CMV infection, was indicated by public TCR beta signatures.

The germline V gene has CDR1 SGHVT and CDR2 SQSDAQ. The trim removed 5 bases at V and 7 bases at J, leaving 10 bases unmatched. The CDR3 spans 15 residues. Overall study findings and caveats: Within the response measured ex vivo, HLA-C-restricted CMV-specific TCR beta clonotypes were dominant.

From the reads, TCRdb called clonotypes with MiXCR, one entry per CDR3 protein. The table includes approximately 600,000 distinct CDR3 sequences, almost 40% detected once. The receptor's source is a human donor in good health (CMV status not recorded). Some clones in this sample may be carry-over from other donors' samples. This sample comprised cultured PBMCs, obtained from culture after CMV antigen stimulation. The rearrangement links TRBV7-4 to TRBJ1-5; 8 bases fit TRBD1. CDR3: CASSTDREGGQPQHF. For the CDR3, the DNA is TGTGCCAGCAGCACGGACAGGGAGGGGGGGCAGCCCCAGCATTTT. The entire variable domain, with the rest obtained from reference TRBV7-4 and TRBJ1-5, is as follows: GAGVSQSPRYKVAKRGRDVALRCDSISGHVTLYWYRQTLGQGSEVLTYSQSDAQRDKSGRPSGRFSAERPERSVSTLKIQRTEQGDSAVYLCASSTDREGGQPQHFGDGTRLSIL.